This T cell receptor (beta chain) was sequenced for a study of blood T cell repertoires in COVID-19. At the level of the study: T cells, B-cell-depleted T cells, or PBMCs supplied cDNA or gDNA.

Authors' data handling: Estimated nucleated cell counts came from reference gene primer amplification. Generated by immunoSEQ multiplex PCR, the TCRdb table keeps only in-frame clones and is missing some. That table furnishes V, J and clone size, whereas the DNA furnished D and trimming. The sample holds about 380,000 clones, roughly 91% seen once. The CDR3 covers 14 residues. CDR1 and CDR2 (germline): GTSNPN, SVGIG (reference sequence). Trimming took off 5 bases at V and 4 bases at J, with 12 bases between the two ends. The chain combines TRBV30 with TRBJ1-6, with D uncertain. The source material was PBMCs or T cells enriched from blood (not recorded which). The receptor's source is a woman under 30 who had recovered from COVID-19. The CDR3 here is CAWGRFLYNSPLHF. The DNA of the CDR3 is TGTGCCTGGGGCCGGTTCCTATATAATTCACCCCTCCACTTT.